The 11 T cell receptor beta chains presented below share a single source sample, sequenced in a study of CD8 T cells in ankylosing spondylitis. TCRdb analysed the 5' RACE reads with MiXCR anew, one entry per CDR3 protein. The sample carries 210,000 or so distinct CDR3 sequences, roughly 8.2% recorded once. Sequenced input: blood, either unsorted or a sorted T cell fraction (not recorded which). The receptors originated from a female donor with ankylosing spondylitis or in good health (not recorded which).

Comment on this clonotype: A much larger clone differs by one base, so this may be a read error. The rearrangement joins TRBV6-2 or TRBV6-3 to TRBJ2-7; D is ambiguous. The CDR3 is made up of 14 amino acids. Germline values: CDR1 MNHEY, CDR2 SVGEGT. The CDR3 nucleotides are TGTGCCAGCAGCCTTACTCCATTGGCCTACGCGCAGTACTTC. Translated, it gives CASSLTPLAYAQYF.

This clonotype was counted many times. The CDR3 bases are TGTGCCAGCAGTTCCCGGTCGGGCAGGCAGCCCCAGCATTTT. Protein sequence: CASSSRSGRQPQHF. This sequence joins TRBV12-3 or TRBV12-4 and TRBJ1-5; D uncertain. The CDR3 loop spans 14 amino acids. The V end lost 4 bases, the J end lost 7 bases, and 14 bases lay between the germline ends.

This clonotype was detected many times. This chain uses TRBV5-1 with TRBJ1-2, with D maybe TRBD1 (5 bases). V was shortened by 4 bases and J by 5 bases, with 15 bases between the two germline ends. This CDR3 region has 14 residues. Germline V CDR1 and CDR2: SGHRS, YFSETQ. This CDR3 reads CASSVEPGRYGYTF. CDR3 in DNA: TGCGCCAGCAGCGTCGAACCAGGGAGGTATGGCTACACCTTC.

In its sample, this clonotype was seen many times. This chain connects TRBV11-2 to TRBJ2-1; 9 positions agree with TRBD1. In germline, CDR1 is SGHAT, CDR2 FQNNGV. The CDR3 is made up of 15 amino acids. V lost 2 bases and J lost 9; bases outside the gene matches: 8. In DNA, the CDR3 is TGTGCCAGCAGCTTAAACGCCGGGACAGGGATTGAGCAGTTCTTC. Translating it yields CASSLNAGTGIEQFF.

The chain recombines TRBV21-1 with TRBJ2-5; the DNA was not compared with TRBD1, the D call given in the table. TRBV21-1 is flagged as a pseudogene. The CDR3 covers 14 residues. The DNA for the CDR3 is TGTGCCAGCAGCCCCTGGACAGGTAGGGAGACCCAGTACTTC. It yields the protein CASSPWTGRETQYF.

This clonotype was detected ten times or more. The rearrangement links TRBV7-2 to TRBJ2-3, with D unclear. Looked up from germline, CDR1 is SGHTA and CDR2 is FQGNSA. Trimming took off 2 bases at V and 10 bases at J, with 13 bases between the two ends. The CDR3 extends over 13 amino acids. CDR3 nucleotide sequence: TGTGCCAGCAGCTTAAATAGCCGAATCGCGCAGTATTTT. Amino acids: CASSLNSRIAQYF.

This clonotype occurred many times. The CDR3 spells CSVRDGHTEETQYF. The CDR3 DNA follows: TGCAGCGTTAGGGACGGGCACACGGAAGAGACCCAGTACTTC. The chain employs TRBV29-1 and TRBJ2-5; D tentatively fits TRBD1 or TRBD2 (5 bases each). This CDR3 region has 14 residues. The germline CDR1 and CDR2 sequences are SQVTM and ANQGSEA. Trimming shortened V by 5 bases and J by 3 bases, and 16 bases separated the two germline ends. The whole variable domain, filled in from reference TRBV29-1 and TRBJ2-5, reads SAVISQKPSRDICQRGTSLTIQCQVDSQVTMMFWYRQQPGQSLTLIATANQGSEATYESGFVIDKFPISRPNLTFSTLTVSNMSPEDSSIYLCSVRDGHTEETQYFGPGTRLLVL.

As to this clonotype: A much bigger clone sits one base away, suggesting this may be a read error. The chain links TRBV6-1 to TRBJ1-5; D is possibly TRBD1 (6 bases). The last part of the DNA fits TRBJ2-3 better; the J call may be wrong. Germline lookup yields CDR1 MNHNS and CDR2 SASEGT. This CDR3 is 13 amino acids long. CDR3 loop: CASRPDSSRPQYF. The CDR3 DNA is TGTGCCAGCAGACCGGACAGTTCTCGGCCCCAGTATTTT.

There are many counts of this clonotype. This chain connects TRBV7-2 to TRBJ1-2; 10 bases line up with TRBD1. The trim removed 5 bases at V and 0 bases at J, leaving 3 bases unmatched. Germline V gives CDR1 SGHTA, CDR2 FQGNSA. CDR3 length: 15 amino acids. DNA of the CDR3: TGTGCCAGCAGCGACAGGGGGCAAGCTAACTATGGCTACACCTTC. It translates to CASSDRGQANYGYTF.

This clonotype came up many times. The chain couples TRBV7-9 to TRBJ2-2; the D is unclear. Per germline, CDR1 SEHNR and CDR2 FQNEAQ (reference sequence). The CDR3 is 13 residues long. Trimming removed 6 bases from V and 4 bases from J, with 9 bases in between. The CDR3 protein is CASSRTLTGELFF. As DNA, the CDR3 is TGTGCCAGCAGTCGGACCCTCACCGGGGAGCTGTTTTTT.

This clonotype was recorded at least ten times. The chain links TRBV29-1 to TRBJ2-1; 12 bases align to TRBD1. The CDR3 runs to 13 residues. The germline V gene encodes CDR1 SQVTM and CDR2 ANQGSEA. V shed 6 bases and J 8 bases; nucleotides not matched to a gene: 5. CDR3 nucleotides: TGCAGCGTCCGGGACAGGGGGCATGATGAGCAGTTCTTC. Translation: CSVRDRGHDEQFF.